This TCR beta chain derives from a study of T-cell reconstitution after alpha-beta-depleted transplantation in children. A library of TCRbeta sequences, prepared with unique molecular identifiers, was generated. TCRdb re-analysed the PCR reads in MiXCR, keeping a single row per CDR3 protein. The sample contains 640,000 or so distinct CDR3 sequences, approximately 15% of which appear only once. Many counts were recorded for this clonotype. The CDR3 loop spans 13 amino acids. V was shortened by 1 base and J by 9 bases, with 13 bases between the two germline ends. CDR1 is DFQATT and CDR2 is SNEGSKA in the germline V gene (reference sequence).

This receptor was taken from a human donor who donated a stem cell graft to a child with acute myeloid leukemia. Sequenced here: PBMCs from the stem cell graft donor, sampled from the stem cell graft. The rearrangement uses TRBV20-1 and TRBJ2-1; a possible D gene is TRBD1 (6 bases). CDR3 nucleotides: TGCAGTGCTAGAGCGGACAGTACAAGTGAGCAGTTCTTC. Translating gives CSARADSTSEQFF.